This T cell receptor (beta chain) was found in a study of blood T cell repertoires in COVID-19. Sequenced by immunoSEQ multiplex PCR; TCRdb stores in-frame clones only, minus some. The sample has roughly 100,000 clones, 70% to 80% seen once. The CDR3 has 16 residues. Deletions cut 1 base from V and 0 bases from J, with 9 bases between. Germline assignment: CDR1 SGHNT and CDR2 YENEEA. The sequencing input was peripheral blood. This clonotype originated in a man aged 55 to 69 with active or convalescent COVID-19. The chain combines TRBV11-3 with TRBJ1-4; the D is unclear. As DNA, the CDR3 is TGTGCCAGCAGCTTAGGCCCCGGGGCAACTAATGAAAAACTGTTTTTT. It specifies CASSLGPGATNEKLFF.